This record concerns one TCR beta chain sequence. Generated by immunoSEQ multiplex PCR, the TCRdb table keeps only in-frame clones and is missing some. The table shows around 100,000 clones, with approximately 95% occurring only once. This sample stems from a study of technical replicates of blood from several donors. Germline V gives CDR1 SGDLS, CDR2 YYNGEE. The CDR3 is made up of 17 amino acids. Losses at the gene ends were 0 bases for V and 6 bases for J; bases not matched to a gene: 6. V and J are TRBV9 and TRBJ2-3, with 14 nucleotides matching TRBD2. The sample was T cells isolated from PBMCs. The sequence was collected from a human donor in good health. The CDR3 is CASSVVGLAGVKDTQYF. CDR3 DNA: TGTGCCAGCAGCGTAGTGGGACTAGCGGGAGTAAAGGATACGCAGTATTTT.